Listed below are T cell receptor beta chains from one sample, sequenced in a study of blood T cells in healthy people across ages. TCRdb used MiXCR to reprocess the 5' RACE reads, holding one entry per CDR3 protein. The profile shows roughly 1.9 million distinct CDR3 sequences, around 40% of them singletons. The sequencing input was blood. The receptors stem from a human donor in good health. The CDR3 runs from the conserved cysteine through the conserved F or W. The D gene is left open where the match is weak. Clone size, where shown, is once, few, many, or a class for clones that have expanded.

v_call,d_call,j_call,clone_size,cdr3_nt,cdr3_aa
TRBV24-1,-,TRBJ2-7,-,TGTGCCACCAGGGCTAGGTCATCCCGGGGCGAGCAGTACTTC,CATRARSSRGEQYF
TRBV12-3/TRBV12-4,TRBD1,TRBJ1-1,once,TGTGCCAGCACCCCTGGGAAGACAGGGACGAACACTGAAGCTTTCTTT,CASTPGKTGTNTEAFF
TRBV4-3,TRBD2,TRBJ2-3,-,TGCGCCAGCAGCGAAGTCGCCCCGGGACTAGCGGGGGAAGATACGCAGTATTTT,CASSEVAPGLAGEDTQYF
TRBV20-1,-,TRBJ2-1,few,TGCAGTGCTTCCCGGACTAACACAGAGCAGTTCTTC,CSASRTNTEQFF
TRBV7-2,-,TRBJ1-2,-,TGTGCCAGCAGCTTACTTGTACGGTCAAGTGGCTACACCTTC,CASSLLVRSSGYTF
TRBV20-1,-,TRBJ2-1,-,TGCAGTGCTAAGGGTCAGGGAAGAGGTGTGAATGAGCAGTTCTTC,CSAKGQGRGVNEQFF
TRBV7-2,-,TRBJ2-7,-,TGTGCCAGCAGCTACACAACAGGGAGCTCCTACGAGCAGTACTTC,CASSYTTGSSYEQYF
TRBV7-6,-,TRBJ2-3,-,TGTGCCAGCAGCTTACGGTTGGGAGATACGCAGTATTTT,CASSLRLGDTQYF
TRBV12-3/TRBV12-4,-,TRBJ2-7,-,TGTGCCAGCAGTTCAACCCGACTGCACGAGCAGTACTTC,CASSSTRLHEQYF
TRBV4-1,-,TRBJ1-2,-,TGCGCCAGCAGCCAAGATTGGCGAGGGAATGATGGCTACACCTTC,CASSQDWRGNDGYTF
TRBV12-3/TRBV12-4,-,TRBJ2-5,few,TGTACCAGCAGTTTGGGGGCACGCGAGACCCAGTACTTC,CTSSLGARETQYF
TRBV28,-,TRBJ2-6,-,TGTGCCAGCAGCCCACCACCCGGGACACCTCTCTCTGGGGCCAACGTCCTGACTTTC,CASSPPPGTPLSGANVLTF
TRBV7-3,-,TRBJ2-1,-,TGTGCCAGCAGCCCCGGGACTCCGGATGTGGATGAGCAGTTCTTC,CASSPGTPDVDEQFF
TRBV5-8,-,TRBJ1-2,-,TGTGCCAGCAGCCGCGATCCTTATGGCTACACCTTC,CASSRDPYGYTF
TRBV25-1,TRBD2,TRBJ2-1,few,TGTGCCAGCAGTGAAGGGACTAGCGGGATTAACAATGAGCAGTTCTTC,CASSEGTSGINNEQFF
TRBV7-3,TRBD2,TRBJ2-1,-,TGTGCCAGCAGCCCCCGCTCGACTAGCGGGGGGGCAAGTGAGCAGTTCTTC,CASSPRSTSGGASEQFF
TRBV5-1,TRBD2,TRBJ2-1,-,TGCGCCAGCAGCTCGGGACTAGCGGGGGGCGTGAGCTCCTACAATGAGCAGTTCTTC,CASSSGLAGGVSSYNEQFF
TRBV7-2,-,TRBJ2-3,-,TGTGCCAGCAGCCGGCGGCTAAGTGGGGGATCCCACACAGATACGCAGTATTTT,CASSRRLSGGSHTDTQYF
TRBV24-1,-,TRBJ1-5,-,TGTGCCACCAGTGATTCCGGGGGGGATCAGCCCCAGCATTTT,CATSDSGGDQPQHF
TRBV5-1,-,TRBJ2-3,many,TGCGCCAGCAGCTTGGATTGGGGTGAAGATACGCAGTATTTT,CASSLDWGEDTQYF
TRBV5-1,TRBD2,TRBJ2-1,-,TGCGCCAGCAGCCGTGGTACTAGCGCAGGGAATGAGCAGTTCTTC,CASSRGTSAGNEQFF
TRBV7-2,TRBD2,TRBJ2-1,-,TGTGCCAGCAGCCTTAGCGGGTACCAGCAGTTCTTC,CASSLSGYQQFF
TRBV12-3/TRBV12-4,-,TRBJ2-7,-,TGTGCCAGCAGTTTCCATCCAGTCGAGCAGTACTTC,CASSFHPVEQYF
TRBV10-3,TRBD2,TRBJ2-7,-,TGTGCCATCAGTGCCGGGACTAGCGACGAGCAGTACTTC,CAISAGTSDEQYF
TRBV11-2,TRBD2,TRBJ2-7,few,TGTGCCAGCAGCTCCGTGCGGGGGGGGTACGAGCAGTACTTC,CASSSVRGGYEQYF
TRBV29-1,-,TRBJ2-2,-,TGCAGCGCAGGGGGGGCTAGCGGCACCGGGGAGCTGTTTTTT,CSAGGASGTGELFF
TRBV20-1,-,TRBJ2-7,few,TGCAGTGCTTTTGCTTTTTCCGGGACACCCGAGCAGTACTTC,CSAFAFSGTPEQYF
TRBV6-1,-,TRBJ1-1,few,TGTGCCAGCGTGGCGGAAAGGGACACTGAAGCTTTCTTT,CASVAERDTEAFF
TRBV20-1,TRBD1,TRBJ2-1,few,TGCAGTGCCCCCGGGACAGGTTCGGGCTCCTACAATGAGCAGTTCTTC,CSAPGTGSGSYNEQFF
TRBV20-1,-,TRBJ2-5,few,TGCAGTGCCCCCCCCCAAGAGACCCAGTACTTC,CSAPPQETQYF
TRBV12-3/TRBV12-4,-,TRBJ2-2,-,TGTGCCAGCACCCCGGGGCGACGGAACACCGGGGAGCTGTTTTTT,CASTPGRRNTGELFF
TRBV4-3,-,TRBJ1-2,few,TGCGCCAGCAGCCAAATGGGTGGCTATGGCTACACCTTC,CASSQMGGYGYTF
TRBV20-1,TRBD2,TRBJ2-5,few,TGCAGTGCTAGCGGGGGGAATCAAGAGACCCAGTACTTC,CSASGGNQETQYF
TRBV3-1,TRBD1,TRBJ2-5,-,TGTGCCAGCAGCCAATTAGACAGGGGGACTAAAGAGACCCAGTACTTC,CASSQLDRGTKETQYF
TRBV29-1,-,TRBJ2-5,-,TGCAGCGTTGAAGATTGGGAGACCCAGTACTTC,CSVEDWETQYF
TRBV29-1,TRBD1,TRBJ2-5,-,TGCAGCGAACGACAGGGCGGAGAGACCCAGTACTTC,CSERQGGETQYF
TRBV29-1,TRBD1,TRBJ2-1,few,TGCAGCGTTCGACAGGGATACGAGCAGTTCTTC,CSVRQGYEQFF
TRBV9,-,TRBJ2-1,-,TGTGCCAGCAGCGTCAGCAGTAACTCCTACAATGAGCAGTTCTTC,CASSVSSNSYNEQFF
TRBV15,TRBD2,TRBJ2-5,-,TGTGCCACCAGCAAAGGACTAGCGGGAGGAGAGACCCAGTACTTC,CATSKGLAGGETQYF
TRBV28,-,TRBJ1-2,-,TGTGCCAGCAGTTTTGGTTCTAGGGTCGGCTACACCTTC,CASSFGSRVGYTF
TRBV12-3/TRBV12-4,-,TRBJ2-7,few,TGTGCCAGCAGTTCCACTTCGACAGTTCCCTACGAGCAGTACTTC,CASSSTSTVPYEQYF
TRBV9,TRBD1,TRBJ2-7,few,TGTGCCAGCAGCGTTCTGGGACAGGGGATACCGCCCTACGAGCAGTACTTC,CASSVLGQGIPPYEQYF
TRBV28,TRBD1,TRBJ1-2,few,TGTGCCAGCCGGACAGGGAATGGCTACACCTTC,CASRTGNGYTF
TRBV6-6,-,TRBJ1-5,-,TGTGCCAGCAGTCCCTGGGACTTGAGCAATCAGCCCCAGCATTTT,CASSPWDLSNQPQHF
TRBV28,-,TRBJ2-4,few,TGTGCCAGCAGTTTCCCCGCCGCAGGTGGGAACATTCAGTACTTC,CASSFPAAGGNIQYF
TRBV3-1,-,TRBJ1-6,few,TGTGCCAGCAGCCGAGGGGACTCCTATTCACCCCTCCACTTT,CASSRGDSYSPLHF
TRBV20-1,-,TRBJ2-3,few,TGCAGTGCTAGAGGACGAGGCCTAAGCACAGATACGCAGTATTTT,CSARGRGLSTDTQYF
TRBV7-6,TRBD1,TRBJ1-1,-,TGTGCCAGCAGTGCCACCCCGGGACAGGAGACTGAAGCTTTCTTT,CASSATPGQETEAFF
TRBV20-1,TRBD1,TRBJ2-1,-,TGCAGTGCTAAATACGGGACAGTATACAATGAGCAGTTCTTC,CSAKYGTVYNEQFF
TRBV20-1,TRBD1,TRBJ2-7,few,TGCAGTGCTAGAGGTCCTGGACAGGGGAACTACGAGCAGTACTTC,CSARGPGQGNYEQYF
TRBV9,-,TRBJ2-1,few,TGTGCCAGCAGCGTAGGACAAACGCAAGAGACCCAGTTCTTC,CASSVGQTQETQFF
TRBV3-1,-,TRBJ2-5,few,TGTGCCAGCAGCCAAAGCTTGGACTACAAGCAAGAGACCCAGTACTTC,CASSQSLDYKQETQYF
TRBV30,-,TRBJ1-5,few,TGTGCCTGGAGGAGGGGGAGTAATAGCAATCAGCCCCAGCATTTT,CAWRRGSNSNQPQHF
TRBV12-3/TRBV12-4,TRBD1,TRBJ1-5,few,TGTGCCAGCAGACCCGGGACAGGGGACAATCAGCCCCAGCATTTT,CASRPGTGDNQPQHF
TRBV7-2,-,TRBJ1-1,-,TGTGCCAGCAGCTCCTCTCCCTCCAGGGACACTGAAGCTTTCTTT,CASSSSPSRDTEAFF
TRBV4-1,-,TRBJ2-7,-,TGCGCCAGCAGCCGAACACCGGGCATCGGGGCGAGCTACGAGCAGTACTTC,CASSRTPGIGASYEQYF
TRBV4-1,-,TRBJ1-2,-,TGCGCCAGCAGCCAAGAGGGGATTTTCTATGGCTACACCTTC,CASSQEGIFYGYTF
TRBV7-2,-,TRBJ2-1,-,TGTGCCAGCAGCACCCTGAAGGGTAGCTCCTACAATGAGCAGTTCTTC,CASSTLKGSSYNEQFF